This T cell receptor beta chain was captured in a study of Graves' ophthalmopathy and Graves' hyperthyroidism. CDR1 and CDR2 from the germline V gene are DFQATT and SNEGSKA (reference sequence). This CDR3 contains 13 residues. V was clipped by 3 bases and J by 4 bases; unmatched bases: 5. Amplified TCR beta CDR3 regions were obtained using RNA transcripts as template. The library came from an HTBI-primed first-round RT-PCR and a second-round multiplex PCR. From the multiplex PCR reads, TCRdb called clonotypes with MiXCR, one entry per CDR3 protein. The data hold about 1.2 million distinct CDR3 sequences, with about 36% observed a single time. A few counts support this clonotype. The target antigen is unknown. Study-level results: A 13-signature model separated ophthalmopathy from stable hyperthyroidism, reaching roughly 85% sensitivity and less than 83% specificity cross-validated.

The sequenced material came from peripheral blood or thyroid tissue (not recorded which). The source is an adult man with Graves' hyperthyroidism. V gene TRBV20-1 combines with J gene TRBJ2-7; the match to TRBD2 covers 8 bases. The CDR3 region is CSARGLGEYEQYF. CDR3 sequence (DNA): TGCAGTGCTAGGGGACTAGGTGAATACGAGCAGTACTTC.